This T cell receptor (beta chain) came from a study of T cell responses to AZD1222 COVID-19 vaccine. Germline CDR1 and CDR2: MNHEY and SVGAGI. With 2 bases clipped from V and 5 bases from J, the junction kept 11 bases outside the gene matches. The CDR3 spans 16 residues. The repertoire was sequenced with immunoSEQ multiplex PCR; TCRdb's copy has only in-frame clones and lacks some. The sample holds approximately 99,000 clones, roughly nine tenths seen once. The starting material was peripheral blood, obtained on day 0 of MenACWY control vaccination. The clonotype comes from an adult in good health. This chain links TRBV6-5 with TRBJ2-7, with TRBD1 identical over 8 bases. The CDR3 bases are TGTGCCAGCAGTTACAATAGAGGACAGGGCGTCAACGAGCAGTACTTC. Protein sequence: CASSYNRGQGVNEQYF.